The clone carrying this T cell receptor (beta chain) was detected a few times. Its antigen is still unknown. These data are taken from a study of identical twins. Every sampled donor was Caucasian and healthy. Each CDR3 protein is one row after TCRdb ran MiXCR on the 5' RACE reads. The repertoire holds 500,000 to 600,000 distinct CDR3 sequences, with less than 25% as singletons. The CDR3 is 15 amino acids. The V gene end was trimmed by 5 bases and the J gene end by 9 bases; junction bases not matched to a gene: 8. CDR1 is SGHTA and CDR2 is FQGTGA in the germline V gene. Notes on the study in general: Because invariant MAIT and iNKT cells could be present, zero-insertion analyses could be partly confounded.

This sample was also put to use in a study of T cells expressing NK-cell markers. That investigation notes: Sorted T-cell subsets CD3+CD56+NKG2C+, CD3+CD56+NKG2C- and CD3+CD56-NKG2C+ were TCR beta-sequenced.

The chain couples TRBV7-3 to TRBJ2-1, with 12 bases aligning to TRBD1. Sequenced input: CD4+ T cells sorted from blood. This TCR derives from a woman aged 18-29 years in good health. CDR3 sequence: CASSPGTGGGGEQFF. In nucleotides, the CDR3 is TGTGCCAGCAGCCCCGGGACAGGGGGCGGGGGTGAGCAGTTCTTC.